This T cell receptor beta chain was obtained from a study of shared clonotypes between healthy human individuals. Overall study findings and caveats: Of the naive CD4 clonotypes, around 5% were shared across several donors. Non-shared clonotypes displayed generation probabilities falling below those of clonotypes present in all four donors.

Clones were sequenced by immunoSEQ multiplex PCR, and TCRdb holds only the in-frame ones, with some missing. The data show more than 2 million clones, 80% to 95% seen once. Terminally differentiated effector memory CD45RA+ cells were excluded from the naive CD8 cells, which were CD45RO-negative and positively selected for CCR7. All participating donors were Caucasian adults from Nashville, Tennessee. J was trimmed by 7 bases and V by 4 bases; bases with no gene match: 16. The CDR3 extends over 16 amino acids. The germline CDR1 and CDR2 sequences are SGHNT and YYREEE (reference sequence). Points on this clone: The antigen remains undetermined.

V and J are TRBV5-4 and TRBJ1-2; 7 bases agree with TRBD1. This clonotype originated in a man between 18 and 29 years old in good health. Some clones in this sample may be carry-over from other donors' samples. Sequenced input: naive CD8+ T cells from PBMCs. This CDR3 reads CASSPRLGQGVGGYTF. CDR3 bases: TGTGCCAGCAGCCCTCGGCTCGGCCAGGGGGTTGGTGGCTACACCTTC.